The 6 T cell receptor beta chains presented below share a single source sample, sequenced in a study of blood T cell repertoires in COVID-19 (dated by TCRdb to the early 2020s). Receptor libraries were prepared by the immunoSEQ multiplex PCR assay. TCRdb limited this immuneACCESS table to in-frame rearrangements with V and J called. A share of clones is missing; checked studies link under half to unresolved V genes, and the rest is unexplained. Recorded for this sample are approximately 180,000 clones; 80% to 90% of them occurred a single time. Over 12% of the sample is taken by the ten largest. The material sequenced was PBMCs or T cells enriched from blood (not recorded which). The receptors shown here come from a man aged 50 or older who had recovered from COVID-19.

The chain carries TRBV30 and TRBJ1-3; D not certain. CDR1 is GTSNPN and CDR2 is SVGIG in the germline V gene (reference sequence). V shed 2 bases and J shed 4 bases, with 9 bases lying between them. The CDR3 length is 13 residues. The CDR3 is CAWSINTGNTIYF. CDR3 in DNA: TGTGCCTGGAGTATTAATACAGGAAACACCATATATTTT.

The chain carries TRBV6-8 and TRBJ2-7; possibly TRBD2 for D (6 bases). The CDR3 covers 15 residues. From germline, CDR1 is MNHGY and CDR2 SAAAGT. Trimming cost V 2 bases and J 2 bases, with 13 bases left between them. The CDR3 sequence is CASSYPRDCAYEQYF. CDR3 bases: TGTGCCAGCAGTTACCCCCGGGACTGTGCCTACGAGCAGTACTTC.

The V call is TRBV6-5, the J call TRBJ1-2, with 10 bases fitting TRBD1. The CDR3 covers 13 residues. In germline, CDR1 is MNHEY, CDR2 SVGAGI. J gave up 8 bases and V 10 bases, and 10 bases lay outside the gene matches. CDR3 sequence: CATLWTGGGGYTF. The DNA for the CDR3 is TGTGCCACCCTATGGACAGGGGGTGGCGGCTACACCTTC.

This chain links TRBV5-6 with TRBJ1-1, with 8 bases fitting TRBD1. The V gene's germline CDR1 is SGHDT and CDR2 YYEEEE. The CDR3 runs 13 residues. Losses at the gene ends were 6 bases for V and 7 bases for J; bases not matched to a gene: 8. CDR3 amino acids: CASKQTGDGEAFF. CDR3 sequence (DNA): TGTGCCAGCAAGCAGACAGGGGACGGTGAAGCTTTCTTT.

This CDR3 is CASSQVGGGASEQFF. Here the CDR3 DNA reads TGTGCCAGCAGCCAAGTCGGCGGGGGGGCGAGTGAGCAGTTCTTC. This chain joins TRBV3-1 (or the pseudogene TRBV3-2) and TRBJ2-1, with 9 bases matching TRBD2. CDR3 length: 15 residues. V shed 1 base, J shed 9 bases, and the junction held 7 bases outside the gene matches. Germline-derived CDR1 and CDR2 are LGHDT and YNNKEL (reference sequence).

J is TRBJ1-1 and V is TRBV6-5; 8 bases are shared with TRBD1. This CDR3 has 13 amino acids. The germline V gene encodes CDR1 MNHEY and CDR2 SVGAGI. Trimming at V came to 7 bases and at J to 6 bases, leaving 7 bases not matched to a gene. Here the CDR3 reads CASTLDRGAEAFF. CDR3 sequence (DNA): TGTGCCAGCACCCTAGACAGGGGAGCTGAAGCTTTCTTT.